This TCR beta chain was retrieved from a study of T-cell memory formation after mild COVID-19. Study details: Across donors, TCR clusters were largely donor specific. Findings and caveats of the study: Researchers report contracting CD4+ clones mostly in CM and EM, with CD8+ clones in EMRA. The finding that pre-infection memory included some responding clones suggested that cross-reactive memory joined.

V trimming: 1 base; J trimming: 2 bases; junction bases outside the gene matches: 15. The CDR3 loop spans 18 amino acids. CDR1 is SGHRS, CDR2 YFSETQ, per germline. For this clonotype: Its specificity is unknown.

From the 5' RACE reads, TCRdb called clonotypes with MiXCR, one entry per CDR3 protein. The table shows roughly 130,000 distinct CDR3 sequences, with over 15% occurring only once. The TCR originated in a young man who had mild COVID-19 (a few samples of this study predate the infection). Cell type and time point are not known. Input material: PBMCs or a T cell subset sorted from them (not recorded which). The chain couples TRBV5-1 to TRBJ2-7; 7 positions match TRBD1. The CDR3 region has the DNA TGCGCCAGCAGCTTGCCCGTGACTCATTACAGGGGTCCCTACGAGCAGTACGTC. Encoded protein: CASSLPVTHYRGPYEQYV.